Listed below are T cell receptor beta chains from one sample, sequenced in a study of identical twins. TCRdb called the 5' RACE reads again in MiXCR, with one record for every CDR3 protein. The data show around 570,000 distinct CDR3 sequences, around a tenth seen once. This sample also appeared in a second study, on yellow fever vaccine responses in identical twins.

The sequenced sample consisted of PBMCs. Source of these receptors: a woman aged 18-30 years in good health. The CDR3 runs from the conserved cysteine through the conserved F or W. A D gene is named only where the DNA matches it firmly. Clone sizes are given selectively: once, few, many, or a class where the clone is expanded.

D: -
J: TRBJ2-1
V: TRBV5-5
size: few
DNA: TGTGCCAGCAGCTTGGGAATTAGAAGCTCCTACAATGAGCAGTTCTTC
CDR3: CASSLGIRSSYNEQFF

D: -
J: TRBJ2-7
V: TRBV11-2
size: -
DNA: TGTGCCAGCACCGAGCCTAGACCGGGCGAGCAGTACTTC
CDR3: CASTEPRPGEQYF

D: -
J: TRBJ2-7
V: TRBV3-1
size: many
DNA: TGTGCCAGCAGCCAAGATCCCAGGTCCTACGAGCAGTACTTC
CDR3: CASSQDPRSYEQYF

D: TRBD1
J: TRBJ1-5
V: TRBV28
size: few
DNA: TGTGCCAGCACCTCCAGGGGGGGGTTAGGTACTCAGCCCCAGCATTTT
CDR3: CASTSRGGLGTQPQHF

D: TRBD2
J: TRBJ2-1
V: TRBV18
size: few
DNA: TGTGCCAGCTCGCTCGCGGGACTAGCAAACAATGAGCAGTTCTTC
CDR3: CASSLAGLANNEQFF

D: -
J: TRBJ2-1
V: TRBV25-1
size: many
DNA: TGTGCCAGCAGTGGCGTAGGTCACAATGAGCAGTTCTTC
CDR3: CASSGVGHNEQFF

D: -
J: TRBJ2-5
V: TRBV27
size: many
DNA: TGTGCCAGCAGTTCGGGGCAGGGGTGGGGAGAGACCCAGTACTTC
CDR3: CASSSGQGWGETQYF

D: -
J: TRBJ2-1
V: TRBV2
size: -
DNA: TGTGCCAGCAACACACGAGTGACCGAGCAGTTCTTC
CDR3: CASNTRVTEQFF

D: TRBD2
J: TRBJ2-1
V: TRBV2
size: -
DNA: TGTGCCTGTCAACTGGCTAGCGGCCGGAATGAGCAGTTCTTC
CDR3: CACQLASGRNEQFF

D: -
J: TRBJ2-3
V: TRBV27
size: -
DNA: TGTGCCAGCAGTGTCAAGATAGGTGGCACAGATACGCAGTATTTT
CDR3: CASSVKIGGTDTQYF

D: -
J: TRBJ2-1
V: TRBV7-9
size: -
DNA: TGTGCCAGCAGCTTATTGACTCCCCAGAAAGCGTACAATGAGCAGTTCTTC
CDR3: CASSLLTPQKAYNEQFF

D: -
J: TRBJ1-5
V: TRBV28
size: few
DNA: TGTGCCAGCATGAGTTCGGGTCAACAGCCCCAGCATTTT
CDR3: CASMSSGQQPQHF

D: -
J: TRBJ1-1
V: TRBV6-6
size: many
DNA: TGTGCCAGCTCACAAAGCGGGGGCACTGAAGCTTTCTTT
CDR3: CASSQSGGTEAFF

D: -
J: TRBJ2-7
V: TRBV6-2/TRBV6-3
size: many
DNA: TGTGCCAGCAGTCGCCTAGGGGCCCGAGGAGACGAGCAGTACTTC
CDR3: CASSRLGARGDEQYF

D: -
J: TRBJ2-1
V: TRBV6-2/TRBV6-3
size: many
DNA: TGTGCCAGCAGGGAGACAGCAAACAATGAGCAGTTCTTC
CDR3: CASRETANNEQFF

D: TRBD2
J: TRBJ2-7
V: TRBV4-3
size: -
DNA: TGCGCCAGCAGCCAAGAACCTAGCGGGAGAGAGCAGTACTTC
CDR3: CASSQEPSGREQYF

D: -
J: TRBJ2-4
V: TRBV12-3/TRBV12-4
size: -
DNA: TGTGCCAGCAGTTTGAGGCCTTCTGCCAAAAACATTCAGTACTTC
CDR3: CASSLRPSAKNIQYF

D: TRBD1
J: TRBJ1-2
V: TRBV29-1
size: -
DNA: TGCAGCGGTGGGACAGGGGGCCGCTACACCTTC
CDR3: CSGGTGGRYTF

D: TRBD2
J: TRBJ2-3
V: TRBV10-2
size: few
DNA: TGCGCCAGCAGTGAGAGGGTCCTGACGGGAGGACCCACAGATACGCAGTATTTT
CDR3: CASSERVLTGGPTDTQYF

D: -
J: TRBJ2-2
V: TRBV7-2
size: many
DNA: TGTGCCAGCAGCTTAGCGGGGTGGACGGGGAACACCGGGGAGCTGTTTTTT
CDR3: CASSLAGWTGNTGELFF

D: TRBD1
J: TRBJ1-6
V: TRBV18
size: -
DNA: TGTGCCAGCAGCAAGGCGGTGGGACAGGGCTTCAGCCCCCTCCACTTT
CDR3: CASSKAVGQGFSPLHF

D: TRBD2
J: TRBJ2-1
V: TRBV6-2/TRBV6-3
size: -
DNA: TGTGCCAGCAGCCCCGGGACTAGCGGGAGGTCAACCTACAATGAGCAGTTCTTC
CDR3: CASSPGTSGRSTYNEQFF

D: -
J: TRBJ2-7
V: TRBV5-1
size: few
DNA: TGCGCCAGCAGCCTCTTTGGAGGTAGCGGACGTTACGAGCAGTACTTC
CDR3: CASSLFGGSGRYEQYF

D: -
J: TRBJ2-1
V: TRBV29-1
size: many
DNA: TGCAGCGTTGTCCAAACCCCTCAGGGAGGCACTGAGCAGTTCTTC
CDR3: CSVVQTPQGGTEQFF